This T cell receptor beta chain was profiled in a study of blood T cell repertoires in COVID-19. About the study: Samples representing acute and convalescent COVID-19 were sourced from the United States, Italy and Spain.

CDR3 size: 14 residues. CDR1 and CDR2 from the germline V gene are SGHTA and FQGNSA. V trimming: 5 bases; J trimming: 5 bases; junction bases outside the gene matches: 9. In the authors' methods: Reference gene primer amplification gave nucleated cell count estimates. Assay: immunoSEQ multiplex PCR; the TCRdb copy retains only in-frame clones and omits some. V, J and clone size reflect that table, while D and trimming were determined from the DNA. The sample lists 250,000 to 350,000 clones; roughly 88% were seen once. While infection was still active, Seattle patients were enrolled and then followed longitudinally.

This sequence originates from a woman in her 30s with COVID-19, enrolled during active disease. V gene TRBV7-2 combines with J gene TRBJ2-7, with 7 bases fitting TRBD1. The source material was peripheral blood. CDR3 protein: CASSLPGQFHEQYF. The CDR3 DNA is TGTGCCAGCAGCCTGCCGGGACAGTTCCACGAGCAGTACTTC. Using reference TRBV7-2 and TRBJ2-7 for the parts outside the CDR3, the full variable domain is GAGVSQSPSNKVTEKGKDVELRCDPISGHTALYWYRQSLGQGLEFLIYFQGNSAPDKSGLPSDRFSAERTGGSVSTLTIQRTQQEDSAVYLCASSLPGQFHEQYFGPGTRLTVT.